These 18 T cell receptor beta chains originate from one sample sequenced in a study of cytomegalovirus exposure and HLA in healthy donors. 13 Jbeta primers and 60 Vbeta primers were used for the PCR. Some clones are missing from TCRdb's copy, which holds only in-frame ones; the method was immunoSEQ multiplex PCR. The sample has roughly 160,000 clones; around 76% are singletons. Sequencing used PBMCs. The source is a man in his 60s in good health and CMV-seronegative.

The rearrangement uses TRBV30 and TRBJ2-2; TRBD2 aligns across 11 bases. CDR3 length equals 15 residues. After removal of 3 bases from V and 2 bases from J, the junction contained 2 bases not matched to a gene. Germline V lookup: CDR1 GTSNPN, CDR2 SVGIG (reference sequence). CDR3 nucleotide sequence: TGTGCCTGGAGGGGGACTAGCGGTAACACCGGGGAGCTGTTTTTT. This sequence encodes CAWRGTSGNTGELFF.

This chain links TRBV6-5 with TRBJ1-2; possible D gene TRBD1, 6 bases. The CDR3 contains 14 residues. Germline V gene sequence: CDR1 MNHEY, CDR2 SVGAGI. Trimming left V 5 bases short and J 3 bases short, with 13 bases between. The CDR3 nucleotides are TGTGCCAGCAGTGAACAGGGTCTAGACTATGGCTACACCTTC. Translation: CASSEQGLDYGYTF.

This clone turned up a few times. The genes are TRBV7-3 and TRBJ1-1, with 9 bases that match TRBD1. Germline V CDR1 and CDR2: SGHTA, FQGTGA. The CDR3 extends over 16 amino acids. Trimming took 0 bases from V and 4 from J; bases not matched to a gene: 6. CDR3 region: CASSLTAGTGPTEAFF. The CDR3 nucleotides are TGTGCCAGCAGCTTAACTGCCGGGACAGGGCCCACTGAAGCTTTCTTT.

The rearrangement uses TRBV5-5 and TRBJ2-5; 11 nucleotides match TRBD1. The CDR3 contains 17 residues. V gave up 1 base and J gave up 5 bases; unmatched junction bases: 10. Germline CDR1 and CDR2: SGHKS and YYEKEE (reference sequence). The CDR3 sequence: CASSLTGQGARWETQYF. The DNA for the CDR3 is TGTGCCAGCAGCTTGACCGGACAGGGGGCTAGGTGGGAGACCCAGTACTTC.

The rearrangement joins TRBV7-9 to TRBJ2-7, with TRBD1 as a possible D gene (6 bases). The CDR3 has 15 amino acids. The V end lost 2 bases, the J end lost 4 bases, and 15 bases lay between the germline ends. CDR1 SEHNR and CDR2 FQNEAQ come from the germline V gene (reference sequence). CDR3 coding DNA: TGTGCCAGCAGCTTAAGCCGGGTCAGGGGATACGAGCAGTACTTC. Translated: CASSLSRVRGYEQYF.

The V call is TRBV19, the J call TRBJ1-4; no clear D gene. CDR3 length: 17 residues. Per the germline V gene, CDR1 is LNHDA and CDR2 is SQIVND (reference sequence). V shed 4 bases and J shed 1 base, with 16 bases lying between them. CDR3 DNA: TGTGCCAGTAGTACCGACACGTCCGCCGAAACTAATGAAAAACTGTTTTTT. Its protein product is CASSTDTSAETNEKLFF.

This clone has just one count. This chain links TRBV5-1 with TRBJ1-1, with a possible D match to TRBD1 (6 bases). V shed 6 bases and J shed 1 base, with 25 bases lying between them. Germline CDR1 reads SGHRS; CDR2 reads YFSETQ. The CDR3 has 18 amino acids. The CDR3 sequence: CASIMRPQGPTENTEAFF. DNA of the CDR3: TGCGCCAGCATTATGCGGCCGCAGGGGCCGACTGAGAACACTGAAGCTTTCTTT.

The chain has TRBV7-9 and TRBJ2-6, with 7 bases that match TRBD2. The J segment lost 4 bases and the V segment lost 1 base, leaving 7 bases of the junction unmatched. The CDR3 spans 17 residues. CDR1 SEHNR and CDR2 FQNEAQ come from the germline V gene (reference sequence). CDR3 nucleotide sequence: TGTGCCAGCAGCTTAGGGGGGGGTCGGGCCGGGGCCAACGTCCTGACTTTC. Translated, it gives CASSLGGGRAGANVLTF.

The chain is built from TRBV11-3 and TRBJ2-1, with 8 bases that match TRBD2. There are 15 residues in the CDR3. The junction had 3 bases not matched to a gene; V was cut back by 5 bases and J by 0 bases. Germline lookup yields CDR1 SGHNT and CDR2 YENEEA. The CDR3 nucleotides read TGTGCCAGCAGCCACAGCGGGAGCTCCTACAATGAGCAGTTCTTC. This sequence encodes CASSHSGSSYNEQFF. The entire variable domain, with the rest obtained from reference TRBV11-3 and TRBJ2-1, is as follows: EAGVVQSPRYKIIEKKQPVAFWCNPISGHNTLYWYLQNLGQGPELLIRYENEEAVDDSQLPKDRFSAERLKGVDSTLKIQPAELGDSAVYLCASSHSGSSYNEQFFGPGTRLTVL.

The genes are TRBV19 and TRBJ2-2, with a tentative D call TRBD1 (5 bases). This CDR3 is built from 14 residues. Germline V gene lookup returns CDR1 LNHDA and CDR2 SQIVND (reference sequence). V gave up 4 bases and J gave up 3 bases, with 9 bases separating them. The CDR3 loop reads CASSRQGYTGELFF. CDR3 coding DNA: TGTGCCAGTAGTAGGCAGGGATACACCGGGGAGCTGTTTTTT.

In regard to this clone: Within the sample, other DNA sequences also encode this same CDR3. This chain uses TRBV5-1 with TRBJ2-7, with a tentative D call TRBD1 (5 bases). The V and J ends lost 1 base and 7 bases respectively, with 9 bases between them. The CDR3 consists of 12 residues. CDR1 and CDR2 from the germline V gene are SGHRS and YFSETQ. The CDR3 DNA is TGCGCCAGCAGCTTGCAGGGAAGGGAGCAGTACTTC. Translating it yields CASSLQGREQYF.

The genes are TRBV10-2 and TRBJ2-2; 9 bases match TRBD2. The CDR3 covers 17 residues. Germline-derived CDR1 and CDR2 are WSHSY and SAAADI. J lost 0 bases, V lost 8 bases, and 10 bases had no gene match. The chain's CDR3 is CASLRSGGNPNTGELFF. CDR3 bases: TGCGCCAGCTTGCGCAGCGGGGGGAACCCGAACACCGGGGAGCTGTTTTTT.

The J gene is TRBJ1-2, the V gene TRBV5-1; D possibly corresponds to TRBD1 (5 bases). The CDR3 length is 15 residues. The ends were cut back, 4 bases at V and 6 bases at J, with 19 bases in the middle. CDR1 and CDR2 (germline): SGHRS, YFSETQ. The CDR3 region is CASSAGWWQGNGYTF. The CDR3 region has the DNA TGCGCCAGCAGCGCCGGTTGGTGGCAGGGCAATGGCTACACCTTC.

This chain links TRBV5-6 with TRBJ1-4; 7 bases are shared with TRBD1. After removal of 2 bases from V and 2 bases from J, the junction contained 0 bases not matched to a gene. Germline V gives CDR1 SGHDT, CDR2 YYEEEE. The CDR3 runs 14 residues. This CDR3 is CASSLQGTNEKLFF. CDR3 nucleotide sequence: TGTGCCAGCAGCTTACAGGGGACTAATGAAAAACTGTTTTTT. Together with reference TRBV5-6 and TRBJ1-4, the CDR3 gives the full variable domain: DAGVTQSPTHLIKTRGQQVTLRCSPKSGHDTVSWYQQALGQGPQFIFQYYEEEERQRGNFPDRFSGHQFPNYSSELNVNALLLGDSALYLCASSLQGTNEKLFFGSGTQLSVL.

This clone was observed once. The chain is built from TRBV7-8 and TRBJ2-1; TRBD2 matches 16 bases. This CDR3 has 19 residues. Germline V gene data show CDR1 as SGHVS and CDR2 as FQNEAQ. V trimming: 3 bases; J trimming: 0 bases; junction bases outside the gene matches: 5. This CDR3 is CASSLGLAGGRLSYNEQFF. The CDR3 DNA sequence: TGTGCCAGCAGCTTGGGACTAGCGGGGGGGCGCCTCTCCTACAATGAGCAGTTCTTC.

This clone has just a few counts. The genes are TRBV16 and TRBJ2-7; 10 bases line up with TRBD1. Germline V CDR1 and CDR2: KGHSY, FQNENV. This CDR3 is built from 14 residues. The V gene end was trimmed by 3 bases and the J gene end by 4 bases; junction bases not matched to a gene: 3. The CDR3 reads CASSHRTGGYEQYF. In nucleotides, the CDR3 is TGTGCCAGCAGCCACCGGACAGGGGGGTACGAGCAGTACTTC.

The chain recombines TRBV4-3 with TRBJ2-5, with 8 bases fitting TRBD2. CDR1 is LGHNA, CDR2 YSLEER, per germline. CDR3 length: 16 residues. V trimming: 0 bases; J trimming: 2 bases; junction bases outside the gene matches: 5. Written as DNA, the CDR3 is TGCGCCAGCAGCCAAGAATTGGGCGGGGGGCAAGAGACCCAGTACTTC. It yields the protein CASSQELGGGQETQYF.

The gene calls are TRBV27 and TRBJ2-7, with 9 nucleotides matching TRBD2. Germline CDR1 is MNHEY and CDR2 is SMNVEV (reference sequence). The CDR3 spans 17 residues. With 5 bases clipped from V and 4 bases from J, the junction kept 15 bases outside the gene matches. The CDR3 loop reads CASSSNLAGANFYEQYF. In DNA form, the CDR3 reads TGTGCCAGCAGTAGCAACTTAGCGGGAGCGAACTTTTACGAGCAGTACTTC.